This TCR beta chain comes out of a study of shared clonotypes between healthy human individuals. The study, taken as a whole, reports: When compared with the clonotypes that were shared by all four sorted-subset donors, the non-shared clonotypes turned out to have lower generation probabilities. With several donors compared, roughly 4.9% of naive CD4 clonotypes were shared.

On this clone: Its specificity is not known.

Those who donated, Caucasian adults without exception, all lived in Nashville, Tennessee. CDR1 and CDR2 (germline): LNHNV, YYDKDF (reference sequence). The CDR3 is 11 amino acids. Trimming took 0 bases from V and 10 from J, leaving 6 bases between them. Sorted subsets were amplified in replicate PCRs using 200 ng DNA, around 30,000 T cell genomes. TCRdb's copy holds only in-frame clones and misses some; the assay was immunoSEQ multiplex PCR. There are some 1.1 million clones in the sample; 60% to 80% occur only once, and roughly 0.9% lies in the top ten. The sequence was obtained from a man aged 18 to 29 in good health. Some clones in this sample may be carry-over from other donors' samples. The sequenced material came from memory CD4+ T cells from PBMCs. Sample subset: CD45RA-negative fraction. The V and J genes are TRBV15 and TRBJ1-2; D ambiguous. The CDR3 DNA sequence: TGTGCCACCAGCAGAGAAAGTTCCTACACCTTC. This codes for CATSRESSYTF.